Below, 10 T cell receptor beta chains from the same sample are listed, as sequenced in a study of T cell responses to AZD1222 COVID-19 vaccine. Generated by immunoSEQ multiplex PCR, the TCRdb table keeps only in-frame clones and is missing some. The sample lists about 87,000 clones; approximately 87% were seen once. The source material was peripheral blood, sampled on day 0 of AZD1222 vaccination. All receptors derive from an adult in good health.

The rearrangement links TRBV28 to TRBJ1-2; D is unclear. The CDR3 is made up of 12 amino acids. Trimming took off 1 base at V and 8 bases at J, with 8 bases between the two ends. The germline CDR1 and CDR2 sequences are MDHEN and SYDVKM. The CDR3 nucleotides read TGTGCCAGCAGTTTATTGGCTCGGGGCTACACCTTC. Protein sequence: CASSLLARGYTF.

This clone was seen only once. The gene calls are TRBV5-1 and TRBJ2-5; D gene uncertain. This CDR3 has 14 residues. Trimming stripped 0 bases from V and 4 bases from J, with 10 bases between. Per germline, CDR1 SGHRS and CDR2 YFSETQ. The CDR3 loop reads CASSLGSLGETQYF. The CDR3 nucleotides read TGCGCCAGCAGCTTGGGGAGTCTAGGAGAGACCCAGTACTTC.

Only one count was recorded for this clone. The rearrangement links TRBV5-1 to TRBJ2-2; 7 bases fit TRBD1. From germline, CDR1 is SGHRS and CDR2 YFSETQ. Trimming removed 7 bases from V and 6 bases from J; junction bases left unmatched: 6. The length of the CDR3 is 13 residues. CDR3 loop: CASRDSLPGELFF. The CDR3 DNA reads TGCGCCAGCCGGGACAGCCTTCCCGGGGAGCTGTTTTTT.

The chain recombines TRBV7-2 with TRBJ1-1; maybe TRBD1 (6 bases). Germline lookup yields CDR1 SGHTA and CDR2 FQGNSA. The CDR3 covers 17 residues. V lost 2 bases to trimming and J lost 4 bases, with 20 bases between them. The CDR3 nucleotides are TGTGCCAGCAGCTTAACGTTCGTCGGGGGGGGCGGCACTGAAGCTTTCTTT. Translating it yields CASSLTFVGGGGTEAFF.

This chain joins TRBV3-1 (or the pseudogene TRBV3-2) and TRBJ1-6; 7 bases align to TRBD1. V lost 4 bases, J lost 0 bases, and 12 bases stayed unmatched. The germline CDR1 and CDR2 sequences are LGHDT and YNNKEL (reference sequence). This CDR3 region has 19 residues. The CDR3 DNA is TGTGCCAGCAGCCGAGGGGCAGGGGGATTTAGCTCCTATAATTCACCCCTCCACTTT. The encoded protein is CASSRGAGGFSSYNSPLHF.

The chain couples TRBV6-1 to TRBJ2-5, with D unresolved. CDR1 is MNHNS, CDR2 SASEGT, per germline. This CDR3 region has 16 residues. V was pared by 4 bases and J by 9 bases, with 24 bases between. The CDR3 sequence: CASSATSYRAGQSQYF. The CDR3 DNA is TGTGCCAGCAGTGCGACCTCTTACCGTGCCGGTCAATCCCAGTACTTC.

This chain joins TRBV5-5 and TRBJ1-2, with TRBD1 as a possible D gene (5 bases). Trimming left V 1 base short and J 4 bases short, with 20 bases between. The CDR3 covers 17 residues. Germline lookup yields CDR1 SGHKS and CDR2 YYEKEE (reference sequence). CDR3 DNA: TGTGCCAGCAGCTTGAGGACCGTTGACAGTATAGGCTATGGCTACACCTTC. Its translation: CASSLRTVDSIGYGYTF.

This sequence joins TRBV5-5 and TRBJ1-5; 11 nucleotides match TRBD1. Per the germline V gene, CDR1 is SGHKS and CDR2 is YYEKEE (reference sequence). The CDR3 runs to 16 residues. The ends lost 4 bases at V and 6 bases at J; junction bases unmatched: 9. CDR3 region: CASSSTRDRGGQPQHF. Written as DNA, the CDR3 is TGTGCCAGCAGCAGCACCCGGGACAGGGGGGGTCAGCCCCAGCATTTT.

The chain links TRBV28 to TRBJ1-5; 7 bases fit TRBD1. V lost 4 bases to trimming and J lost 14 bases; unmatched junction nucleotides: 17. This CDR3 comprises 15 residues. Germline V gives CDR1 MDHEN, CDR2 SYDVKM. DNA of the CDR3: TGTGCCAGCAGTTCCTTAGATCTACGGGACAGCTCGGAGCATTTT. Translating it yields CASSSLDLRDSSEHF.

The chain links TRBV5-1 to TRBJ1-4, with 7 bases identical to TRBD1. V gave up 4 bases and J gave up 0 bases; unmatched junction bases: 3. CDR1 SGHRS and CDR2 YFSETQ come from the germline V gene. The CDR3 length is 15 residues. CDR3 nucleotides: TGCGCCAGCAGCCCGGGACAGACAACTAATGAAAAACTGTTTTTT. It codes for CASSPGQTTNEKLFF.